This TCR beta chain is from a study of beta chain features in type 1 diabetes. Study as a whole: Examination of sorted cells across all samples involved around 100,000,000 cells. General study results and limits: Within the patient group, naive, central memory and Treg TCRB repertoires appeared more similar to each other than within healthy donors.

Since all of the isolated RNA was reverse transcribed, expressed TCRB transcripts were what got sequenced. Some clones are missing from TCRdb's copy, which holds only in-frame ones; the method was immunoSEQ multiplex PCR. The sample consists of under 500,000 clones, over 25% of them appearing once. One heparinised draw of blood, averaging roughly 110 mL, came from each donor. Via CD45RO/CCR7/CD25/CD127/CD95/CD27, cells of the CD4+ naive, central memory, regulatory and stem cell-like memory subsets were sorted. The germline CDR1 and CDR2 sequences are MGHDK and SYGVNS. CDR3 length equals 13 residues. V was clipped by 1 base and J by 10 bases, with 12 bases between them. This clone turned up a few times. Its antigen remains unidentified.

This receptor was taken from a man aged 18-30 years in good health. The specimen was naive CD4+ T cells from blood. The gene calls are TRBV25-1 and TRBJ2-3; TRBD1 is a possible D gene (6 bases). The CDR3 is CASSEWDSGAQYF. The CDR3 DNA reads as TGTGCCAGCAGTGAATGGGATTCAGGGGCGCAGTATTTT.